The 31 T cell receptor beta chains below were found in one sample sequenced in a study of chemoradiotherapy in HPV16-positive cancers (dated by TCRdb to between 2020 and 2023). Receptor amplification or capture employed the immunoSEQ multiplex PCR assay. The immuneACCESS repertoire file appears here via TCRdb, limited to in-frame rearrangements. These files lack a portion of the clones; in checked studies, under half of the deficit traces to unresolved V genes, and the cause of the others is not known. In this sample the table shows approximately 38,000 clones, about 82% of which occur a single time. The ten most abundant clones make up 3.8% of the sample. Sequencing used blood, obtained from a patient who underwent chemoradiotherapy. The receptors originated from a human donor with HPV-associated anogenital cancer.

The V call is TRBV11-2, the J call TRBJ2-1; D is undetermined. V shed 3 bases and J shed 7 bases, with 10 bases lying between them. This CDR3 is built from 13 residues. Looked up from germline, CDR1 is SGHAT and CDR2 is FQNNGV. CDR3 residues: CASSFSLGNEQFF. The CDR3 DNA reads TGTGCCAGCAGCTTCTCTCTGGGGAATGAGCAGTTCTTC.

The DNA of the CDR3 is TGTGCCAGCAGCCGTACGGCGGGGGCCTACGAGCAGTACTTC. Amino acids: CASSRTAGAYEQYF. The chain uses TRBV7-2 and TRBJ2-7; TRBD2 matches 7 bases. CDR1 and CDR2 from the germline V gene are SGHTA and FQGNSA. V shed 5 bases, J shed 2 bases, and the junction held 6 bases outside the gene matches. There are 14 residues in the CDR3.

This clone showed up just a few times. J is TRBJ2-7 and V is TRBV2, with D perhaps matching TRBD1 or TRBD2 (5 bases each). The CDR3 runs 15 residues. The V and J ends lost 6 bases and 3 bases respectively, with 18 bases between them. Germline V gives CDR1 SNHLY, CDR2 FYNNEI. CDR3 sequence: CASRARGPYNYEQYF. In DNA, the CDR3 is TGTGCCAGCAGGGCAAGGGGACCCTACAACTACGAGCAGTACTTC.

The chain links TRBV2 to TRBJ1-1; no definite D call. This CDR3 is built from 13 residues. Trimming took 3 bases from V and 4 from J, leaving 9 bases between them. Germline V gives CDR1 SNHLY, CDR2 FYNNEI. The CDR3, as DNA: TGTGCCAGCAGTGAGGCGGGCTTCACTGAAGCTTTCTTT. Translating it yields CASSEAGFTEAFF.

This clone was counted between two and nine times. This rearrangement joins TRBV6-5 to TRBJ1-2; 7 bases are shared with TRBD1. This CDR3 comprises 14 residues. V lost 0 bases and J lost 4; bases outside the gene matches: 2. Germline CDR1 reads MNHEY; CDR2 reads SVGAGI. The CDR3 DNA follows: TGTGCCAGCAGTTACTCACAGGGGACCTATGGCTACACCTTC. This translates into CASSYSQGTYGYTF.

This clone was seen only once. The chain has TRBV20-1 and TRBJ2-7; D might be TRBD1 (5 bases). Germline lookup yields CDR1 DFQATT and CDR2 SNEGSKA (reference sequence). Deletions cut 6 bases from V and 3 bases from J, with 9 bases between. CDR3 size: 11 residues. The CDR3: CSAPRGYEQYF. The CDR3 DNA sequence: TGCAGTGCACCAAGGGGCTACGAGCAGTACTTC.

V is TRBV5-5 and J is TRBJ1-1, with 12 bases lining up with TRBD1. Looked up from germline, CDR1 is SGHKS and CDR2 is YYEKEE (reference sequence). J gave up 4 bases and V 4 bases, and 8 bases lay outside the gene matches. The CDR3 runs 16 residues. In DNA, the CDR3 is TGTGCCAGCAGCCCTGGGACAGGGGGCCTCGGCACTGAAGCTTTCTTT. This gives the protein CASSPGTGGLGTEAFF.

The V gene is TRBV23-1, the J gene TRBJ2-7; the match to TRBD1 covers 9 bases. TRBV23-1 is an ORF for which the function is uncertain. This CDR3 is 12 amino acids long. V lost 7 bases, J lost 4 bases, and 2 bases stayed unmatched. This CDR3 reads CASIGQGYEQYF. The CDR3 bases are TGCGCCAGCATAGGACAGGGGTACGAGCAGTACTTC.

This clone was observed once. The genes are TRBV10-3 and TRBJ2-1, with D perhaps matching TRBD2 (6 bases). This CDR3 spans 13 amino acids. Trimming took 8 bases from V and 5 from J, leaving 13 bases between them. Germline-derived CDR1 and CDR2 are ENHRY and SYGVKD. CDR3 nucleotide sequence: TGTGCCATCCGCCCAGGGACTGACAATGAGCAGTTCTTC. Protein sequence: CAIRPGTDNEQFF.

The chain has TRBV4-3 and TRBJ1-1; D unresolved. The V end was cut by 0 bases, the J end by 3 bases, with 5 bases between. The CDR3 is made up of 13 amino acids. Per the germline V gene, CDR1 is LGHNA and CDR2 is YSLEER. The CDR3 coding sequence is TGCGCCAGCAGCCAAGAACCGGACACTGAAGCTTTCTTT. Translated: CASSQEPDTEAFF.

This sequence joins TRBV29-1 and TRBJ2-6; either TRBD1 or TRBD2 may fit D (5 bases each). Looked up from germline, CDR1 is SQVTM and CDR2 is ANQGSEA. Trimming removed 2 bases at V and 1 base at J, with 21 bases between. The CDR3 consists of 19 residues. The CDR3 reads CSVESPRAGSSSGANVLTF. Here the CDR3 DNA reads TGCAGCGTTGAATCCCCTCGCGCAGGGAGTAGTTCTGGGGCCAACGTCCTGACTTTC.

This clone was seen only a few times. The chain joins TRBV4-2 to TRBJ1-5; D is ambiguous. V lost 0 bases to trimming and J lost 1 base, with 10 bases between them. CDR3 length: 16 amino acids. CDR1 and CDR2 (germline): LGHNA, YNFKEQ. CDR3 coding DNA: TGTGCCAGCAGCCAAGAGTCGTTCATCAGCAATCAGCCCCAGCATTTT. Amino acids: CASSQESFISNQPQHF.

V is TRBV5-4 and J is TRBJ2-7; TRBD1 matches 9 bases. This CDR3 spans 13 amino acids. With V trimmed by 5 bases and J by 6 bases, 6 bases remained unmatched. Germline V gene sequence: CDR1 SGHNT, CDR2 YYREEE (reference sequence). CDR3 nucleotides: TGTGCCAGCAGGATACAGGGGGCCGGCGAGCAGTACTTC. Translating gives CASRIQGAGEQYF.

A few counts support this clone. V gene TRBV29-1 combines with J gene TRBJ1-5; unclear D gene. Trimming shortened V by 4 bases and J by 3 bases, and 7 bases separated the two germline ends. Looked up from germline, CDR1 is SQVTM and CDR2 is ANQGSEA. The CDR3 loop spans 12 amino acids. The CDR3 sequence: CSVGAANQPQHF. The CDR3 DNA reads as TGCAGCGTTGGGGCAGCCAATCAGCCCCAGCATTTT.

The chain joins TRBV11-2 to TRBJ2-3; TRBD1 might be the D (5 bases). This CDR3 region has 16 residues. V was shortened by 3 bases and J by 4 bases, with 17 bases between the two germline ends. Germline V gives CDR1 SGHAT, CDR2 FQNNGV. CDR3 sequence reads: CASSFAQDIGSDTQYF. For the CDR3, the DNA is TGTGCCAGCAGCTTCGCACAGGACATTGGTTCAGATACGCAGTATTTT. The variable domain in full, with the rest retrieved from reference TRBV11-2 and TRBJ2-3, is EAGVAQSPRYKIIEKRQSVAFWCNPISGHATLYWYQQILGQGPKLLIQFQNNGVVDDSQLPKDRFSAERLKGVDSTLKIQPAKLEDSAVYLCASSFAQDIGSDTQYFGPGTRLTVL.

The chain recombines TRBV5-3 with TRBJ2-3; D possibly uses TRBD1 or TRBD2 (5 bases each). TRBV5-3 qualifies as an ORF whose function is uncertain. CDR3 length: 14 residues. V lost 0 bases to trimming and J lost 6 bases, with 11 bases between them. CDR3 bases: TGTGCCAGAAGCTTGGCCGGGACCGCGGATACGCAGTATTTT. Amino acid sequence: CARSLAGTADTQYF.

The J gene is TRBJ2-7, the V gene TRBV7-9; the D is unclear. Germline assignment: CDR1 SEHNR and CDR2 FQNEAQ (reference sequence). V was clipped by 5 bases and J by 0 bases, with 2 bases between them. CDR3 length: 11 amino acids. The CDR3 sequence is CASSPSYEQYF. The CDR3 DNA reads as TGTGCCAGCAGCCCCTCCTACGAGCAGTACTTC.

The chain is built from TRBV5-4 and TRBJ2-7, with a tentative D call TRBD2 (5 bases). The CDR3 loop spans 14 amino acids. The germline gives CDR1 SGHNT, CDR2 YYREEE (reference sequence). V lost 3 bases and J lost 7, with 17 bases in between. This CDR3 reads CASSSPTRPREQYF. For the CDR3, the DNA is TGTGCCAGCAGCTCCCCAACTAGGCCGCGGGAGCAGTACTTC.

The table lists this clone with a count of one. The J gene is TRBJ1-2, the V gene TRBV30, with D uncertain. V shed 5 bases and J shed 11 bases, with 18 bases lying between them. The CDR3 totals 12 residues. Germline values: CDR1 GTSNPN, CDR2 SVGIG (reference sequence). CDR3: CAWGTRFHTYTF. In DNA, the CDR3 is TGTGCCTGGGGCACCAGGTTCCACACTTACACCTTC.

This sequence joins TRBV4-1 and TRBJ2-5; TRBD2 agrees at 14 bases. Trimming removed 4 bases from V and 7 bases from J; junction bases left unmatched: 5. CDR1 is MGHRA and CDR2 is YSYEKL in the germline V gene. The CDR3 is made up of 15 amino acids. The CDR3 DNA reads TGCGCCAGCAGCCCGGGACTAGCGGGGGCCGGGACCCAGTACTTC. Its protein product is CASSPGLAGAGTQYF.

The chain has TRBV18 and TRBJ2-5; no definite D call. V lost 6 bases, J lost 3 bases, and 8 bases lay in between. Germline loops: CDR1 KGHSH, CDR2 LQKENI. The CDR3 contains 12 residues. The CDR3 DNA reads as TGTGCCAGCTCCCGCAAAAAAGAGACCCAGTACTTC. The encoded protein is CASSRKKETQYF.

The V gene is TRBV5-8, the J gene TRBJ2-5, with TRBD1 matching 7 bases. CDR1 is SGHTS and CDR2 is YDEGEE in the germline V gene. With 6 bases clipped from V and 2 bases from J, the junction kept 10 bases outside the gene matches. This CDR3 region has 15 residues. The CDR3 region is CASKFRDRVQETQYF. CDR3 sequence (DNA): TGTGCCAGCAAATTCCGGGACAGAGTTCAAGAGACCCAGTACTTC.

This clone was detected only once. The CDR3, as DNA: TGCGCCAGCAGCCAAACTCGGGGGGGTCTGGGTACGCAGTATTTT. It yields the protein CASSQTRGGLGTQYF. V gene TRBV4-3 combines with J gene TRBJ2-3; 8 positions agree with TRBD2. Germline V gene data show CDR1 as LGHNA and CDR2 as YSLEER. The trim removed 2 bases at V and 8 bases at J, leaving 9 bases unmatched. The CDR3 length is 15 residues.

The chain carries TRBV7-3 and TRBJ2-5; D is perhaps TRBD2 (5 bases). Germline CDR1 is SGHTA and CDR2 is FQGTGA. The CDR3 is 12 residues long. V was trimmed by 1 base and J by 8 bases, leaving 8 bases between them. The CDR3 DNA is TGTGCCAGCAGCTTAAAACGGGGAACCCAGTACTTC. As protein: CASSLKRGTQYF.

The J gene is TRBJ2-3, the V gene TRBV18, with D perhaps matching TRBD1 or TRBD2 (6 bases each). CDR3 length equals 16 residues. V dropped 2 bases and J dropped 2 bases, with 14 bases sitting between them. CDR1 KGHSH and CDR2 LQKENI come from the germline V gene. The CDR3 DNA sequence: TGTGCCAGCTCACCAGACGGGGGCCTATACACAGATACGCAGTATTTT. As protein: CASSPDGGLYTDTQYF.

This clone has only a few counts. The gene calls are TRBV6-5 and TRBJ1-1, with D possibly matching TRBD1 (6 bases). Germline lookup yields CDR1 MNHEY and CDR2 SVGAGI. The CDR3 runs to 15 residues. Trimming stripped 7 bases from V and 1 base from J, with 16 bases between. CDR3 in amino acids: CASNPRGQGNTEAFF. CDR3 sequence (DNA): TGTGCCAGCAACCCCCGGGGGCAGGGGAACACTGAAGCTTTCTTT.

The V gene is TRBV6-6, the J gene TRBJ2-2; the D is unclear. The CDR3 has 13 amino acids. Germline V CDR1 and CDR2: MNHNY, SVGAGI (reference sequence). Trimming shortened V by 6 bases and J by 6 bases, and 11 bases separated the two germline ends. CDR3 coding DNA: TGTGCCAGCAGCGCCGACTTGCCCGGGGAGCTGTTTTTT. Translation: CASSADLPGELFF.

This rearrangement joins TRBV5-5 to TRBJ1-3, with D possibly TRBD1 on 6 matching bases. Looked up from germline, CDR1 is SGHKS and CDR2 is YYEKEE (reference sequence). The CDR3 sequence is 17 residues long. The V and J ends lost 2 bases and 2 bases respectively, with 17 bases between them. This CDR3 reads CASSFKTPTGAGNTIYF. The CDR3 DNA reads as TGTGCCAGCAGCTTTAAAACGCCGACAGGAGCTGGAAACACCATATATTTT.

The chain carries TRBV10-3 and TRBJ1-2, with 8 bases matching TRBD1. Germline V gene lookup returns CDR1 ENHRY and CDR2 SYGVKD. This CDR3 comprises 14 residues. With 7 bases clipped from V and 4 bases from J, the junction kept 8 bases outside the gene matches. The CDR3 DNA reads as TGTGCCATCAATCCCGGGACAGGCTTCTATGGCTACACCTTC. This gives the protein CAINPGTGFYGYTF.

This rearrangement joins TRBV7-9 to TRBJ1-6; the D gene is possibly TRBD1 (6 bases). Germline CDR1 reads SEHNR; CDR2 reads FQNEAQ (reference sequence). The CDR3 has 15 amino acids. The V and J ends lost 5 bases and 5 bases respectively, with 13 bases between them. CDR3 bases: TGTGCCAGCAGCCCCGTCAGGGGAAATAATTCACCCCTCCACTTT. Protein sequence: CASSPVRGNNSPLHF.

The CDR3 here is CSVEGTYTEAFF. The CDR3 coding sequence is TGCAGCGTTGAGGGCACCTACACTGAAGCTTTCTTT. The V and J genes are TRBV29-1 and TRBJ1-1; D not certain. With 3 bases removed from V and 3 bases from J, the gap between germline ends came to 8 bases. The V gene's germline CDR1 is SQVTM and CDR2 ANQGSEA. The CDR3 consists of 12 residues.